This T cell receptor beta chain stems from a study of shared clonotypes between healthy human individuals. Points from the study as a whole: A reduction in generation probabilities was seen for non-shared clonotypes relative to those shared by all four donors. Incompleteness in sorted-subset sequencing, despite large depth, was shown by rarefaction.

Selected positively for CCR7 and CD45RO-negative, naive CD8 cells excluded terminally differentiated effector memory CD45RA+ cells. About this clone itself: Antigen specificity is unknown. In the same sample, other DNA sequences code for this CDR3.

Germline V CDR1 and CDR2: LNHDA, SQIVND (reference sequence). The CDR3 consists of 15 residues. V lost 3 bases to trimming and J lost 4 bases, with 13 bases between them. Replicate PCRs for sorted subsets used around 200 ng DNA; this equaled tens of thousands of T cell genomes. The table came from immunoSEQ multiplex PCR; TCRdb's copy has only in-frame clones and leaves some out. Here the sample spans some 600,000 clones, around 96% being singletons. The J gene is TRBJ2-1, the V gene TRBV19, with D possibly being TRBD2 (6 bases). What was sequenced was naive CD8+ T cells sorted from blood. The sequence was collected from a woman in her 30s in good health. CDR3 loop: CASSIGQGGYNEQFF. For the CDR3, the DNA is TGTGCCAGTAGTATTGGCCAGGGAGGATACAATGAGCAGTTCTTC.